One and the same sample provided the 2 T cell receptor beta chains below, sequenced in a study of blood T cell repertoires in COVID-19. This table comes from immunoSEQ multiplex PCR, and its TCRdb copy is limited to in-frame clones, with some not included. The sample gives approximately 100,000 clones, around nine tenths of which show up once; approximately 3.1% is in the top ten. Sequencing used peripheral blood. The receptor source for this set is a man in his forties or fifties in a cohort sampled during active COVID-19.

The gene calls are TRBV10-1 and TRBJ2-2; 15 bases fit TRBD2. Per germline, CDR1 WNHNN and CDR2 SYGVQD (reference sequence). V dropped 9 bases and J dropped 5; count of bases not matched to a gene: 4. The CDR3 is 15 residues long. The CDR3 DNA sequence: TGCGCCAGGGGACTAGCGGGGGGCGAGACCGGGGAGCTGTTTTTT. Translation: CARGLAGGETGELFF.

V usage is TRBV6-5 and J usage is TRBJ1-2; D unclear. Trimming stripped 7 bases from V and 4 bases from J, with 13 bases between. Germline V CDR1 and CDR2: MNHEY, SVGAGI. This CDR3 is built from 13 residues. The CDR3 region is CASTTRSGYGYTF. As DNA, the CDR3 is TGTGCCAGCACCACGAGGTCGGGCTATGGCTACACCTTC.